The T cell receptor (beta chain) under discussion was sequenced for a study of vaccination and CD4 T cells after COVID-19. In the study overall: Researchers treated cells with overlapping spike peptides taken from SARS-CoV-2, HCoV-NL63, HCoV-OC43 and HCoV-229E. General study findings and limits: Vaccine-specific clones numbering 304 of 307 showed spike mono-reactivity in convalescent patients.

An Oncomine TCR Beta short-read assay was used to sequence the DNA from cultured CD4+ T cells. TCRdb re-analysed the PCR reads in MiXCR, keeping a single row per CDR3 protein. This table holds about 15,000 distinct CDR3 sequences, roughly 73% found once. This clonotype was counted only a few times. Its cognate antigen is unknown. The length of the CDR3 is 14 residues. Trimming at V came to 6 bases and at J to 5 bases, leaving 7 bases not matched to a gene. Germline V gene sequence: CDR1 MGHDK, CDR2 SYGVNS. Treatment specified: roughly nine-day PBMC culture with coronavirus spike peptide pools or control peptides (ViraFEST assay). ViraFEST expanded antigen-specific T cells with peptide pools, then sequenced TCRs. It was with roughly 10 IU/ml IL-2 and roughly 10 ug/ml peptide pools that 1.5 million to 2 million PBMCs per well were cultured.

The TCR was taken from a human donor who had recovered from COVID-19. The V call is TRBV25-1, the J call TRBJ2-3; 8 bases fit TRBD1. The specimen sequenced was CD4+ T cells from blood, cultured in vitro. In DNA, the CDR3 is TGTGCCAGCAGGCCCCAGGGGGCGCGAGATACGCAGTATTTT. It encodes CASRPQGARDTQYF. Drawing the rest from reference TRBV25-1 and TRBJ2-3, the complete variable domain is EADIYQTPRYLVIGTGKKITLECSQTMGHDKMYWYQQDPGMELHLIHYSYGVNSTEKGDLSSESTVSRIRTEHFPLTLESARPSHTSQYLCASRPQGARDTQYFGPGTRLTVL.